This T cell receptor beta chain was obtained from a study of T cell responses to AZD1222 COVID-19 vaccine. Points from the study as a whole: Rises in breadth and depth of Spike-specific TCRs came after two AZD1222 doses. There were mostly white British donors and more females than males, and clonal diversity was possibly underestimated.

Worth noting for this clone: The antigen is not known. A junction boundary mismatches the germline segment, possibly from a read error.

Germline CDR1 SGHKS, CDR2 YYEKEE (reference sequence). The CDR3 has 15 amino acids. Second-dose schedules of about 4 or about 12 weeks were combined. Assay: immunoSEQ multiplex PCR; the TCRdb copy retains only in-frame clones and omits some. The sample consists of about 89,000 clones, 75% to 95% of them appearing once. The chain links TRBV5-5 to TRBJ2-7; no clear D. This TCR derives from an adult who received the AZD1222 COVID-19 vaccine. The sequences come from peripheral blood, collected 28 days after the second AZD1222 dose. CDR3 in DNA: TGTGCCAGCAGCTTGTTTGCGGACCATTCCTCCGAGCAGTACTTC. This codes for CASSLFADHSSEQYF.